These 14 T cell receptor beta chains were all obtained from the same sample, sequenced in a study of blood T cell repertoires in COVID-19. TCRdb's table, derived via immunoSEQ multiplex PCR, lists solely in-frame clones and lacks some. The table has about 270,000 clones, about 84% seen once. Material for sequencing was peripheral blood. These receptors all come from an elderly woman with COVID-19, enrolled during active disease.

On this clone itself: The junction differs from germline at one of its ends, possibly a read error. This chain connects TRBV6-1 to TRBJ1-3; D may be TRBD1 (5 bases). The CDR3 has 14 residues. Germline V gene data show CDR1 as MNHNS and CDR2 as SASEGT. CDR3 sequence: CASRDGGSGNTIYF. DNA for the CDR3: TGTGCCAGCCGTGACGGGGGGTCAGGAAACACCATATATTTT.

Only one count was recorded for this clone. V and J are TRBV6-2 or TRBV6-3 and TRBJ1-1, with TRBD1 matching over 7 bases. V lost 4 bases, J lost 7 bases, and 6 bases stayed unmatched. In germline, CDR1 is MNHEY, CDR2 SVGEGT. The CDR3 is 13 residues long. The CDR3 DNA is TGTGCCAGCAGTTTCGCTCAGGGGGGTGAAGCTTTCTTT. Translation: CASSFAQGGEAFF.

The chain carries TRBV5-1 and TRBJ2-2; D is perhaps TRBD1 (6 bases). Germline CDR1 reads SGHRS; CDR2 reads YFSETQ. Trimming pared 0 bases from V and 5 bases from J, leaving 11 bases between. This CDR3 has 15 amino acids. As DNA, the CDR3 is TGCGCCAGCAGCTTGGCCGCGAGGGGGACCGGGGAGCTGTTTTTT. Translation gives CASSLAARGTGELFF. Together with reference TRBV5-1 and TRBJ2-2, the CDR3 gives the full variable domain: KAGVTQTPRYLIKTRGQQVTLSCSPISGHRSVSWYQQTPGQGLQFLFEYFSETQRNKGNFPGRFSGRQFSNSRSEMNVSTLELGDSALYLCASSLAARGTGELFFGEGSRLTVL.

CDR3 bases: TGCAGTGCTAGTAGGGAGGTTGATAATTCACCCCTCCACTTT. Its protein is CSASREVDNSPLHF. This sequence joins TRBV20-1 and TRBJ1-6; D not resolved. Between the trimmed V and J ends, which lost 3 bases and 5 bases, there was a span of 11 bases. This CDR3 has 14 residues. CDR1 and CDR2 (germline): DFQATT, SNEGSKA (reference sequence).

This clone was seen more than once but under ten times. This chain connects TRBV19 to TRBJ1-2; a possible D gene is TRBD1 (5 bases). Germline loops: CDR1 LNHDA, CDR2 SQIVND (reference sequence). The CDR3 covers 14 residues. With 11 bases removed from V and 0 bases from J, the gap between germline ends came to 16 bases. Written as DNA, the CDR3 is TGTGCCGTTTCCCAGGGCAGATCTAACTATGGCTACACCTTC. This codes for CAVSQGRSNYGYTF.

The V gene is TRBV19, the J gene TRBJ1-6, with D unresolved. The CDR3 spans 13 residues. The germline V and J ends were trimmed by 3 bases and 8 bases, with 8 bases remaining between them. Germline V gene lookup returns CDR1 LNHDA and CDR2 SQIVND (reference sequence). This chain's CDR3 is CASSINGDSPLHF. DNA for the CDR3: TGTGCCAGTAGTATCAACGGGGATTCACCCCTCCACTTT.

This clone has just one count. V gene TRBV5-6 combines with J gene TRBJ1-5; D gene unclear. Germline V gene sequence: CDR1 SGHDT, CDR2 YYEEEE. The germline V and J ends were trimmed by 0 bases and 4 bases, with 5 bases remaining between them. This CDR3 has 13 residues. The CDR3 region has the DNA TGTGCCAGCAGCTTGGGGAGTAATCAGCCCCAGCATTTT. It yields the protein CASSLGSNQPQHF. The variable domain in full, with the rest retrieved from reference TRBV5-6 and TRBJ1-5, is DAGVTQSPTHLIKTRGQQVTLRCSPKSGHDTVSWYQQALGQGPQFIFQYYEEEERQRGNFPDRFSGHQFPNYSSELNVNALLLGDSALYLCASSLGSNQPQHFGDGTRLSIL.

This chain uses TRBV5-4 with TRBJ1-6, with D possibly matching TRBD1 (5 bases). The V gene lost 4 bases and the J gene lost 3 bases, with 14 bases spanning the gap. From germline, CDR1 is SGHNT and CDR2 YYREEE (reference sequence). The CDR3 sequence is 16 residues long. This CDR3 is CASSLWGGFYNSPLHF. DNA of the CDR3: TGTGCCAGCAGCCTATGGGGGGGGTTCTATAATTCACCCCTCCACTTT.

The chain employs TRBV5-6 and TRBJ1-1, with a possible D match to TRBD1 (6 bases). Germline V CDR1 and CDR2: SGHDT, YYEEEE. CDR3 size: 13 residues. V was clipped by 6 bases and J by 10 bases, with 19 bases between them. The CDR3 sequence: CASKPYRAWGAFF. The CDR3 nucleotides are TGTGCCAGCAAACCCTACAGGGCCTGGGGAGCTTTCTTT.

The V and J genes are TRBV12-3 or TRBV12-4 and TRBJ2-1, with D possibly TRBD1 on 6 matching bases. This CDR3 has 13 amino acids. V dropped 2 bases and J dropped 10 bases, with 12 bases sitting between them. This chain's CDR3 is CASSLTGRLEQFF. CDR3 DNA: TGTGCCAGCAGTTTAACAGGGCGCTTGGAGCAGTTCTTC.

As concerns this clone: Germline is not matched at one junction end, which may reflect a read error. This sequence joins TRBV7-9 and TRBJ1-3, with 9 bases that match TRBD1. The CDR3 consists of 12 residues. Germline values: CDR1 SEHNR, CDR2 FQNEAQ (reference sequence). The CDR3 DNA follows: TGTGCCAGCAGCTTCACGACAGGGGGGATCGTTTTT. Translation: CASSFTTGGIVF.

This sequence joins TRBV30 and TRBJ1-1, with TRBD1 as a possible D gene (6 bases). There are 14 residues in the CDR3. Germline V lookup: CDR1 GTSNPN, CDR2 SVGIG (reference sequence). V was cut by 4 bases and J by 2 bases, with 14 bases left in between. The CDR3 sequence: CAWTVGGANTEAFF. The CDR3, as DNA: TGTGCCTGGACCGTAGGGGGGGCAAACACTGAAGCTTTCTTT. Looking up the rest from reference TRBV30 and TRBJ1-1 gives the full variable domain: SQTIHQWPATLVQPVGSPLSLECTVEGTSNPNLYWYRQAAGRGLQLLFYSVGIGQISSEVPQNLSASRPQDRQFILSSKKLLLSDSGFYLCAWTVGGANTEAFFGQGTRLTVV.

The CDR3 region is CSAPGAGTYNEQFF. Written as DNA, the CDR3 is TGCAGCGCCCCAGGGGCAGGGACGTACAATGAGCAGTTCTTC. The chain carries TRBV29-1 and TRBJ2-1; D possibly corresponds to TRBD1 (6 bases). Germline assignment: CDR1 SQVTM and CDR2 ANQGSEA. The V end was cut by 7 bases, the J end by 4 bases, with 17 bases between. This CDR3 comprises 14 residues.

Only one count was recorded for this clone. V gene TRBV5-4 combines with J gene TRBJ1-1; D is possibly TRBD1 (5 bases). Trimming removed 8 bases from V and 1 base from J, with 9 bases in between. The CDR3 runs to 12 residues. Germline V lookup: CDR1 SGHNT, CDR2 YYREEE (reference sequence). The CDR3 region is CASGGGNTEAFF. The CDR3 coding sequence is TGTGCCAGTGGGGGGGGGAACACTGAAGCTTTCTTT.